The 8 T cell receptor beta chains in this list originate from one sample, sequenced in a study of cytomegalovirus exposure and HLA in healthy donors. The PCR used 60 Vbeta and 13 Jbeta primers. Only in-frame clones appear in the TCRdb table, and some are missing; sequencing was by immunoSEQ multiplex PCR. The sample includes 190,000 or so clones, roughly four fifths seen only once; the top ten take about 10%. Specimen: PBMCs. The receptors were gathered from a woman between 50 and 59 years old in good health and CMV-seropositive.

This chain links TRBV5-1 with TRBJ2-7; D is ambiguous. This CDR3 comprises 12 residues. Trimming pared 0 bases from V and 7 bases from J, leaving 8 bases between. Germline V gene lookup returns CDR1 SGHRS and CDR2 YFSETQ. The CDR3 DNA follows: TGCGCCAGCAGCTTGGACCTGAGGGAGCAGTACTTC. This gives the protein CASSLDLREQYF.

The J gene is TRBJ2-2, the V gene TRBV27; perhaps TRBD1 as D (6 bases). CDR3 length: 15 residues. V was shortened by 4 bases and J by 6 bases, with 15 bases between the two germline ends. Germline CDR1 is MNHEY and CDR2 is SMNVEV (reference sequence). For the CDR3, the DNA is TGTGCCAGCAGTTCCGACGACAGGTTTTCCGGGGAGCTGTTTTTT. Translating it yields CASSSDDRFSGELFF.

The chain is built from TRBV7-3 and TRBJ2-1, with TRBD2 identical over 9 bases. Germline V gives CDR1 SGHTA, CDR2 FQGTGA. This CDR3 has 15 residues. Unmatched junction bases numbered 9, after V lost 2 bases and J lost 10 bases. This CDR3 is CASSLSGGGAGEQFF. The CDR3 nucleotides read TGTGCCAGCAGCTTATCTGGCGGGGGGGCGGGGGAGCAGTTCTTC.

This clone showed up just a few times. CDR3 nucleotides: TGTGCCAGCAGCCTGGGGGGGGGCAATCAGCCCCAGCATTTT. This translates into CASSLGGGNQPQHF. V gene TRBV6-1 combines with J gene TRBJ1-5; D may be TRBD1 (5 bases). Germline assignment: CDR1 MNHNS and CDR2 SASEGT. The CDR3 sequence is 14 residues long. The ends were cut back, 6 bases at V and 2 bases at J, with 11 bases in the middle.

The V and J genes are TRBV7-9 and TRBJ1-4, with a possible D match to TRBD1 (6 bases). Germline V gene data show CDR1 as SEHNR and CDR2 as FQNEAQ (reference sequence). Trimming took off 2 bases at V and 7 bases at J, with 17 bases between the two ends. The CDR3 extends over 16 amino acids. CDR3: CASSLPRDTLTEKLFF. CDR3 nucleotide sequence: TGTGCCAGCAGCTTACCACGGGACACACTGACTGAAAAACTGTTTTTT.

CDR3 region: CASSESGQGGEKLFF. The CDR3 region has the DNA TGTGCCAGCAGTGAATCCGGGCAGGGGGGAGAAAAACTGTTTTTT. The rearrangement links TRBV2 to TRBJ1-4, with 7 bases aligning to TRBD1. J was trimmed by 8 bases and V by 2 bases; bases with no gene match: 8. CDR1 is SNHLY and CDR2 is FYNNEI in the germline V gene. The CDR3 runs to 15 residues.

CDR3 residues: CASSLMPPGGDSPLHF. Written as DNA, the CDR3 is TGTGCCAGCAGCTTAATGCCCCCGGGGGGCGATTCACCCCTCCACTTT. J is TRBJ1-6 and V is TRBV7-8; D is perhaps TRBD1 (6 bases). V shed 2 bases and J shed 8 bases, with 16 bases lying between them. The CDR3 is 16 residues long. Germline V gene sequence: CDR1 SGHVS, CDR2 FQNEAQ.

V gene TRBV9 combines with J gene TRBJ2-2, with D possibly being TRBD1 (6 bases). The germline V gene encodes CDR1 SGDLS and CDR2 YYNGEE. This CDR3 has 17 residues. The V end was cut by 4 bases, the J end by 6 bases, with 22 bases between. The CDR3 region is CASSPSSSGGGSGELFF. The CDR3 bases are TGTGCCAGCAGCCCTTCTTCTAGTGGGGGCGGGTCCGGGGAGCTGTTTTTT. Looking up the rest from reference TRBV9 and TRBJ2-2 gives the full variable domain: DSGVTQTPKHLITATGQRVTLRCSPRSGDLSVYWYQQSLDQGLQFLIQYYNGEERAKGNILERFSAQQFPDLHSELNLSSLELGDSALYFCASSPSSSGGGSGELFFGEGSRLTVL.